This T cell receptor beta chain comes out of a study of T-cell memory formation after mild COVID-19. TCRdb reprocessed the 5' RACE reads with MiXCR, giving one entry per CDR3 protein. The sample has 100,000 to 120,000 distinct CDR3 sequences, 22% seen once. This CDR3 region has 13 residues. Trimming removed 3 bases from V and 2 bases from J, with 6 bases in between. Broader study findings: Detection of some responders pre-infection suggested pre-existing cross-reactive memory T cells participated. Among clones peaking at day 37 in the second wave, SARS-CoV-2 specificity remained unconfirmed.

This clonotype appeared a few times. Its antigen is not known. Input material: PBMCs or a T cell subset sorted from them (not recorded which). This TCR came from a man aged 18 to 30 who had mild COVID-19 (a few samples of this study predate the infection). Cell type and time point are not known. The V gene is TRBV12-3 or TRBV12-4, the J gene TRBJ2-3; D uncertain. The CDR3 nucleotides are TGTGCCAGCAGTTTCGAGATCACAGATACGCAGTATTTT. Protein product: CASSFEITDTQYF.